What follows are 13 T cell receptor beta chains derived from one specimen sequenced in a study of human T cells and chemical hapten exposure. Time point here: patch test 1, 2 weeks after DPC sensitization. Treatment in this sample: therapeutic diphenylcyclopropenone sensitization with weekly scalp DPC. TCRdb passed the RACE reads through MiXCR, listing each CDR3 protein once. The data contain a few hundred thousand distinct CDR3 sequences, approximately 5.1% of them seen just once; the ten biggest clones take up 2% to 2.5%. The sample consisted of whole blood, taken in connection with sensitization to the hapten diphenylcyclopropenone (DPC). All receptors derive from a woman in her fifties or sixties with alopecia areata. Some clones in this sample may be carry-over from other donors' samples.

CDR3 loop: CASSQSGAAGEQYF. The CDR3 DNA is TGTGCCAGCAGCCAGAGCGGGGCGGCCGGCGAGCAGTACTTC. The rearrangement uses TRBV7-9 and TRBJ2-7; 7 nucleotides align to TRBD2. V lost 5 bases to trimming and J lost 6 bases; unmatched junction nucleotides: 10. The germline V gene has CDR1 SEHNR and CDR2 FQNEAQ (reference sequence). This CDR3 comprises 14 residues.

The genes are TRBV28 and TRBJ2-1; TRBD2 agrees at 12 bases. This CDR3 has 16 residues. V gave up 11 bases and J gave up 2 bases; unmatched junction bases: 10. Germline CDR1 reads MDHEN; CDR2 reads SYDVKM. The CDR3 region has the DNA TGTGCCGGGGGGCTAGCGGGAGGGGGCCCCTACAATGAGCAGTTCTTC. Its protein product is CAGGLAGGGPYNEQFF.

The chain joins TRBV10-1 to TRBJ1-1; possible D gene TRBD1, 6 bases. The V gene's germline CDR1 is WNHNN and CDR2 SYGVQD (reference sequence). The CDR3 sequence is 16 residues long. The V end was cut by 0 bases, the J end by 2 bases, with 13 bases between. DNA for the CDR3: TGCGCCAGCAGTGAGTCGGGACAACCACCCAACACTGAAGCTTTCTTT. Translation gives CASSESGQPPNTEAFF.

The V gene is TRBV19, the J gene TRBJ1-5; D remains ambiguous. In germline, CDR1 is LNHDA, CDR2 SQIVND (reference sequence). The V and J ends lost 7 bases and 0 bases respectively, with 19 bases between them. CDR3 size: 17 residues. CDR3 nucleotide sequence: TGTGCCAGTACGTACTCCCAGAACAGCTATAGCAATCAGCCCCAGCATTTT. Translated: CASTYSQNSYSNQPQHF.

This clonotype showed up many times. This chain uses TRBV5-1 with TRBJ1-2; D ambiguous. Germline-derived CDR1 and CDR2 are SGHRS and YFSETQ. The V gene lost 2 bases and the J gene lost 2 bases, with 10 bases spanning the gap. The CDR3 covers 14 residues. CDR3 amino acids: CASSFTTGNYGYTF. DNA of the CDR3: TGCGCCAGCAGCTTTACGACGGGGAACTATGGCTACACCTTC.

This clonotype was picked up many times. V usage is TRBV29-1 and J usage is TRBJ2-3; TRBD2 matches 9 bases. Trimming removed 6 bases from V and 5 bases from J; junction bases left unmatched: 15. CDR1 is SQVTM, CDR2 ANQGSEA, per germline. This CDR3 is 16 amino acids long. The CDR3 DNA reads TGCAGCGTCATCGGTGTTAGCGGGAGAGGAGTAGATACGCAGTATTTT. The encoded protein is CSVIGVSGRGVDTQYF.

Ten or more counts support this clonotype. This chain uses TRBV6-2 or TRBV6-3 with TRBJ2-4; no clear D. Germline V gives CDR1 MNHEY, CDR2 SVGEGT. Trimming took 6 bases from V and 1 from J, leaving 7 bases between them. The CDR3 contains 13 residues. For the CDR3, the DNA is TGTGCCAGCAGCGAAGGGGCCAAAAACATTCAGTACTTC. Protein product: CASSEGAKNIQYF.

This clonotype was recorded at least ten times. The chain employs TRBV29-1 and TRBJ2-3, with a weak D call TRBD1 (5 bases). The CDR3 runs 13 residues. The germline gives CDR1 SQVTM, CDR2 ANQGSEA. V was trimmed by 6 bases and J by 2 bases, leaving 12 bases between them. CDR3 sequence reads: CSVKGSLTDTQYF. The CDR3 bases are TGCAGCGTAAAGGGGTCCCTCACAGATACGCAGTATTTT.

In its sample, this clonotype was seen a few times. The CDR3 sequence is CASSSGTEPDGQYF. CDR3 nucleotides: TGTGCCAGCAGCTCCGGGACAGAACCCGATGGGCAGTACTTC. The genes are TRBV9 and TRBJ2-7, with 7 bases identical to TRBD1. The CDR3 is 14 amino acids. V lost 4 bases to trimming and J lost 9 bases; unmatched junction nucleotides: 13. CDR1 is SGDLS, CDR2 YYNGEE, per germline.

V is TRBV5-6 and J is TRBJ2-7; D possibly corresponds to TRBD1 (5 bases). Per germline, CDR1 SGHDT and CDR2 YYEEEE. Trimming stripped 4 bases from V and 9 bases from J, with 17 bases between. There are 13 residues in the CDR3. This CDR3 reads CASSPPQGTGQYF. CDR3 coding DNA: TGTGCCAGCAGCCCACCCCAGGGAACCGGGCAGTACTTC.

This clonotype was detected a few times. This chain links TRBV7-8 with TRBJ2-1; TRBD2 matches 7 bases. This CDR3 comprises 16 residues. J was trimmed by 4 bases and V by 1 base; bases with no gene match: 7. Germline V gene data show CDR1 as SGHVS and CDR2 as FQNEAQ. CDR3 in DNA: TGTGCCAGCAGCTTAGTGGCGGGAGAGGTGTACAATGAGCAGTTCTTC. It is translated as CASSLVAGEVYNEQFF.

This clonotype has ten or more counts. V and J are TRBV12-3 or TRBV12-4 and TRBJ2-5; 15 nucleotides align to TRBD2. The ends lost 5 bases at V and 2 bases at J; junction bases unmatched: 15. The CDR3 extends over 20 amino acids. CDR3 region: CASSRFLRGLAGGQQETQYF. CDR3 DNA: TGTGCCAGCAGTCGCTTCTTGCGGGGACTAGCGGGGGGACAGCAAGAGACCCAGTACTTC.

Turning to this clonotype: A much larger clone is a single base away; this may be a read error. The chain combines TRBV5-1 with TRBJ2-5; possible D gene TRBD2, 5 bases. Germline-derived CDR1 and CDR2 are SGHRS and YFSETQ. The CDR3 runs 14 residues. CDR3 amino acids: CASRREYVQETKYF. The CDR3, as DNA: TGCGCCAGCAGGAGGGAGTACGTCCAAGAGACCAAGTACTTC.